The rows below give T cell receptor beta chains drawn from one sample of a study of T cell repertoires in cytomegalovirus infection. TCRdb processed the reads anew with MiXCR; each CDR3 protein has one entry. This table has a few hundred thousand distinct CDR3 sequences, 8% to 9.5% appearing once. Material: PBMCs. The source of these receptors is a human donor in good health (CMV status not recorded). Some clones in this sample may be carry-over from other donors' samples. Each CDR3 is given with its conserved first and last residue. The D gene is left open where the match is weak. Clone sizes are given selectively: once, few, many, or a class where the clone is expanded.

>many|TRBJ1-2|TRBV7-9|TRBD1
CASSFDTWDSRYGYTF
TGTGCCAGCAGCTTCGATACATGGGACAGTCGCTATGGCTACACCTTC
>.|TRBJ2-2|TRBV7-3|TRBD2
CASSQGTSNTGELFF
TGTGCCAGCAGCCAGGGGACTAGTAACACCGGGGAGCTGTTTTTT
>many|TRBJ2-1|TRBV12-5|TRBD2
CASGLNPHIETSGRDNEQFF
TGTGCTAGTGGTTTGAACCCACACATAGAAACTAGCGGGAGGGACAATGAGCAGTTCTTC
>.|TRBJ1-4|TRBV20-1|.
CSARRVDEKLFF
TGCAGTGCTCGTCGGGTTGATGAAAAACTGTTTTTT
>.|TRBJ2-7|TRBV11-2|.
CASSLAEGYEQYF
TGTGCCAGCAGCTTAGCCGAGGGCTACGAGCAGTACTTC
>.|TRBJ2-1|TRBV11-2|TRBD2
CASSLVGGEVYNEQFF
TGTGCCAGCAGCTTAGTCGGGGGGGAGGTTTACAATGAGCAGTTCTTC
>few|TRBJ2-5|TRBV27|TRBD2
CASSWLAGGSKETQYF
TGTGCCAGCAGTTGGTTAGCGGGGGGCAGCAAAGAGACCCAGTACTTC
>many|TRBJ1-6|TRBV11-1|.
CASSLRRFNSPLHF
TGTGCCAGCAGCTTACGCAGGTTTAATTCACCCCTCCACTTT
>many|TRBJ1-3|TRBV12-5|.
CASGLGPVDTIYF
TGTGCTAGTGGTCTGGGTCCTGTGGACACCATATATTTT
>many|TRBJ1-3|TRBV7-2|.
CASNSPGRVPYGNTIYF
TGTGCCAGCAACTCCCCGGGGAGGGTCCCTTATGGAAACACCATATATTTT
>many|TRBJ2-1|TRBV7-2|.
CASSLVYSSYNEQFF
TGTGCCAGCAGCTTAGTGTACAGCTCCTACAATGAGCAGTTCTTC
>few|TRBJ1-4|TRBV7-2|.
CASSIARARGEKLFF
TGTGCCAGCAGCATAGCTCGGGCCCGCGGTGAAAAACTGTTTTTT
>.|TRBJ1-2|TRBV11-2|TRBD1
CASSLISGGIGYTF
TGTGCCAGCAGCCTCATATCAGGGGGCATTGGCTACACCTTC
>.|TRBJ1-3|TRBV12-3/TRBV12-4|.
CASSPSSDTIYF
TGTGCCAGCAGTCCATCCAGCGACACCATATATTTT
>few|TRBJ2-7|TRBV12-3/TRBV12-4|.
CASQGFEGEQYF
TGTGCCAGCCAAGGGTTTGAAGGCGAGCAGTACTTC
>.|TRBJ2-7|TRBV7-2|.
CASSLFNREQYF
TGTGCCAGCAGCTTATTCAACCGCGAGCAGTACTTC
>few|TRBJ1-1|TRBV6-5|.
CASSSRRTRRFGEAFF
TGTGCCAGCAGTTCGCGCCGGACGCGGCGCTTTGGTGAAGCTTTCTTT
>many|TRBJ2-1|TRBV12-3/TRBV12-4|.
CASAGAPSYNEQFF
TGTGCCAGTGCAGGGGCACCTTCCTACAATGAGCAGTTCTTC
>.|TRBJ2-3|TRBV28|.
CASSPRDLTFTDTQYF
TGTGCCAGCAGTCCCCGGGACCTAACGTTCACAGATACGCAGTATTTT
>many|TRBJ1-2|TRBV20-1|TRBD1
CSAPHPGQPINGYTF
TGCAGTGCTCCACATCCGGGACAGCCCATCAATGGCTACACCTTC
>many|TRBJ2-5|TRBV7-3|.
CASSLMGGLQTQYF
TGTGCCAGCAGCTTAATGGGCGGGTTACAGACCCAGTACTTC
>many|TRBJ1-1|TRBV7-2|.
CASSLAGGSTEAFF
TGTGCCAGCAGCTTAGCAGGAGGGAGCACTGAAGCTTTCTTT